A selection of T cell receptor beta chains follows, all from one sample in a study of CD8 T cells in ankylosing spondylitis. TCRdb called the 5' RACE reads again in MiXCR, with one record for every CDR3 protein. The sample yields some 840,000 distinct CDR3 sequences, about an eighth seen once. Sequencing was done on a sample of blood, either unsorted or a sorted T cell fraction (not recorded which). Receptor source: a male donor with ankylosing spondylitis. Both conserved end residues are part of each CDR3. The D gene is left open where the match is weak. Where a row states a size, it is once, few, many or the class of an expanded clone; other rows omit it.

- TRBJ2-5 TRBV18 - TGTGCCAGCTCACCCCTGGAGGGCCCGGAGACCCAGTACTTC CASSPLEGPETQYF
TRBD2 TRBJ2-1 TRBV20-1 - TGCAGTGCTGACCGGGCGGGGGAAAACAATGAGCAGTTCTTC CSADRAGENNEQFF
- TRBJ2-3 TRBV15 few TGTGCCACCAGCAGATCCAATAGCCCCACAGATACGCAGTATTTT CATSRSNSPTDTQYF
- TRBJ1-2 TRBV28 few TGTGCCAGCAGTTCGCCGGTTGGCTACACCTTC CASSSPVGYTF
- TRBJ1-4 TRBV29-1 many TGCAGCGTGGGTGCGATTGGTAATGAAAAACTGTTTTTT CSVGAIGNEKLFF
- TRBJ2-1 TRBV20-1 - TGCAGTGCCTCTAGACCGGGGCGGAGCTCCTACAATGAGCAGTTCTTC CSASRPGRSSYNEQFF
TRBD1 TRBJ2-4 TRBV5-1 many TGCGCCAGCAGCCCTGGACAGGGGGTGTTGGTGTACTTC CASSPGQGVLVYF
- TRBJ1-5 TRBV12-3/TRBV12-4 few TGTGCCAGCAGTTCTCCATTGGGCCAGCCCCAGCATTTT CASSSPLGQPQHF
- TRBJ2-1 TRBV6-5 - TGTGCCAGCAGTTACGGGGCAGGGGGGGTGAATGAGCAGTTCTTC CASSYGAGGVNEQFF
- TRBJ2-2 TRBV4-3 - TGCGCCAGCAGCCAAAGAAGTGCCCCCGACGGGGAGCTGTTTTTT CASSQRSAPDGELFF
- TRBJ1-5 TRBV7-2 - TGTGCCAGCAGCTTAGTTTTTCGGGGTCGCAATCAGCCCCAGCATTTT CASSLVFRGRNQPQHF
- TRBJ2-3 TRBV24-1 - TGTGCCACCAGTGAACCGGGACGCTCTTACGATACGCAGTATTTT CATSEPGRSYDTQYF
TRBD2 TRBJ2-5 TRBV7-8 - TGTGCCAGCAGCTTGGCTAGCGGGGGGGTAGAGACCCAGTACTTC CASSLASGGVETQYF
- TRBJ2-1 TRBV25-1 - TGTGCCAGCAGTGAAAATTTGAATGAGCAGTTCTTC CASSENLNEQFF
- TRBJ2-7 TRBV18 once TGTGCCAGCTCACCGCCCGCTAGGATTGGTCTCAACGAGCAGTACTTC CASSPPARIGLNEQYF
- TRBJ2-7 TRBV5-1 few TGCGCCAGCAGCTTGAAGAACAGGGACTACGAGCAGTACTTC CASSLKNRDYEQYF
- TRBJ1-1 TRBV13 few TGTGCCAGCAGCCCAGGGGTCTACAAGACTCAAAACACTGAAGCTTTCTTT CASSPGVYKTQNTEAFF
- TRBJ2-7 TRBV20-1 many TGCAGTGCTAGAAGATTTAACGGGGGGCGCTCCTACGAGCAGTACTTC CSARRFNGGRSYEQYF
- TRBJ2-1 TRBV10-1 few TGCGCCAGCATTGGGATTATTAGCGCGGGAAACAATGAGCAGTTCTTC CASIGIISAGNNEQFF
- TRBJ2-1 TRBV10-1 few TGCGCCAGCAGCGAGGGATACGGGTACAATGAGCAGTTCTTC CASSEGYGYNEQFF
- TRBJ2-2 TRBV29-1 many TGCAGCGTTGACAGGGCGAACACCGGGGAGCTGTTTTTT CSVDRANTGELFF
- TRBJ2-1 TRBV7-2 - TGTGCCAGCAGCTTGGGGGGCCTCGCCAATGAGCAGTTCTTC CASSLGGLANEQFF
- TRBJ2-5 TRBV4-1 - TGCGCCAGCAGCCAAGGGGACCGGGATCAAGAGACCCAGTACTTC CASSQGDRDQETQYF
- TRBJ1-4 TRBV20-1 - TGCTGTGCTAGAGGTGTCCACGGGCGCCGCGTGTCGTTACGGGAAAAACTGTTTTTT CCARGVHGRRVSLREKLFF
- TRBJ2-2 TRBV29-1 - TGCAGCGTTCGGGGAATAGACTACGCCGGGGAGCTGTTTTTT CSVRGIDYAGELFF
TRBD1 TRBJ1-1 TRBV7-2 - TGTGCCAGCAGCTTACAAACAGGGGAGAACACTGAAGCTTTCTTT CASSLQTGENTEAFF
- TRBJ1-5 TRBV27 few TGTGCCAGCAGTTACGTTGGACGTCAGCCCCAGCATTTT CASSYVGRQPQHF
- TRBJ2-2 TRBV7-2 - TGTGCCAGCAGCTCACAGGGAATAAGGAACACCGGGGAGCTGTTTTTT CASSSQGIRNTGELFF
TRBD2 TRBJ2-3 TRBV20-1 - TGCAGTGCACCTACCGATGGACTAGCGGGGGGTTTAGATACGCAGTATTTT CSAPTDGLAGGLDTQYF
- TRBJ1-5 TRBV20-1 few TGCAGTGCTGAAATGACAGGTTTCCGCAATCAGCCCCAGCATTTT CSAEMTGFRNQPQHF
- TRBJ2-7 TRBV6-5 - TGTGCCAGCAGTTACTCGATTGGAGCCTACGAGCAGTACTTC CASSYSIGAYEQYF
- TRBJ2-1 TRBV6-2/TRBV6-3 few TGTGCCAGCAGCAGAGCGGTTGAGCAGTTCTTC CASSRAVEQFF
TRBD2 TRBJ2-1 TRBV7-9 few TGTGCCAGCAGCCCACGGAGGCCGGGGGGGGTCAATGAGCAGTTCTTC CASSPRRPGGVNEQFF
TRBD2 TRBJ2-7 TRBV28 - TGTGCCACCTGGACTAGCGGGAGTAAATTATACCACGAGCAGTACTTC CATWTSGSKLYHEQYF
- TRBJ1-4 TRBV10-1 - TGCGCCAGCAGAACTATTGGGGGGAATGAAAAACTGTTTTTT CASRTIGGNEKLFF